The 32 T cell receptor beta chains reported below all come from one sample, sequenced in a study of response to subunit inactivated influenza vaccine. Via MiXCR, TCRdb re-called the RT-PCR reads, giving one row per CDR3 protein. The sample lists roughly 500,000 distinct CDR3 sequences; 16% were seen once. Sequenced material: CD4+ T cells sorted from PBMCs, taken approximately 25 months after vaccination. These receptors all stem from a man aged 50 to 69 who received an inactivated influenza vaccine.

In this sample, this clonotype turned up a few times. The V gene is TRBV30, the J gene TRBJ2-1; D may be TRBD1 (6 bases). The CDR3 is 14 amino acids. From germline, CDR1 is GTSNPN and CDR2 SVGIG (reference sequence). V lost 0 bases, J lost 5 bases, and 11 bases lay in between. CDR3 loop: CAWSVHGQNNEQFF. For the CDR3, the DNA is TGTGCCTGGAGTGTACATGGACAGAACAATGAGCAGTTCTTC.

This chain links TRBV27 with TRBJ2-1; D may be TRBD2 (6 bases). Germline assignment: CDR1 MNHEY and CDR2 SMNVEV (reference sequence). This CDR3 is built from 16 residues. The V end was cut by 5 bases, the J end by 0 bases, with 14 bases between. CDR3 coding DNA: TGTGCCAGCAGTAGACCCGGGGGAAGCTCCTACAATGAGCAGTTCTTC. Translating gives CASSRPGGSSYNEQFF.

This clonotype was observed a handful of times. The V and J genes are TRBV7-2 and TRBJ2-4; weak D call: TRBD2 (6 bases). CDR3 length equals 14 residues. Germline V CDR1 and CDR2: SGHTA, FQGNSA. V lost 5 bases and J 0 bases, leaving 8 bases between the germline ends. The CDR3 sequence is CASSPGLAKNIQYF. Written as DNA, the CDR3 is TGTGCCAGCAGCCCGGGACTAGCCAAAAACATTCAGTACTTC.

The chain combines TRBV29-1 with TRBJ2-7, with unresolved D. The germline gives CDR1 SQVTM, CDR2 ANQGSEA. V lost 6 bases and J lost 1, with 13 bases in between. The CDR3 totals 13 residues. CDR3 protein: CSVAKTESYEQYF. The CDR3 nucleotides read TGCAGCGTCGCAAAGACGGAATCCTACGAGCAGTACTTC.

This clonotype has only one observation. The V gene is TRBV20-1, the J gene TRBJ2-1; a weak D match, TRBD1 (6 bases). The CDR3 loop spans 14 amino acids. Per germline, CDR1 DFQATT and CDR2 SNEGSKA (reference sequence). Trimming shortened V by 4 bases and J by 5 bases, and 15 bases separated the two germline ends. The CDR3 here is CSANRWQGNNEQFF. CDR3 nucleotide sequence: TGCAGTGCTAATAGGTGGCAGGGGAACAATGAGCAGTTCTTC.

V usage is TRBV20-1 and J usage is TRBJ1-2, with D possibly TRBD1 on 6 matching bases. The germline V and J ends were trimmed by 6 bases and 8 bases, with 22 bases remaining between them. The CDR3 length is 14 residues. Germline loops: CDR1 DFQATT, CDR2 SNEGSKA (reference sequence). Written as DNA, the CDR3 is TGCAGTGCCGACAAGGGGACACCCGCAACGGGCTACACCTTC. It is translated as CSADKGTPATGYTF.

The chain is built from TRBV10-1 and TRBJ1-2; maybe TRBD1 (6 bases). V lost 5 bases and J 3 bases, leaving 10 bases between the germline ends. In germline, CDR1 is WNHNN, CDR2 SYGVQD (reference sequence). The CDR3 length is 13 residues. CDR3 sequence reads: CASSRDTDYGYTF. In DNA form, the CDR3 reads TGCGCCAGCAGTCGGGACACAGACTATGGCTACACCTTC.

This chain joins TRBV28 and TRBJ2-1; D may be TRBD1 (5 bases). Germline-derived CDR1 and CDR2 are MDHEN and SYDVKM. The CDR3 consists of 15 residues. Trimming left V 5 bases short and J 4 bases short, with 15 bases between. The CDR3 coding sequence is TGTGCCAGCAGTCTGTGGCGGACAATTTACAATGAGCAGTTCTTC. Its protein is CASSLWRTIYNEQFF.

This clonotype was detected many times. This sequence joins TRBV29-1 and TRBJ2-7; D is perhaps TRBD1 (6 bases). Germline values: CDR1 SQVTM, CDR2 ANQGSEA. The CDR3 spans 14 residues. Trimming shortened V by 6 bases and J by 0 bases, and 15 bases separated the two germline ends. The CDR3: CSVAQRQDSYEQYF. The CDR3 DNA follows: TGCAGCGTCGCCCAACGACAGGACTCCTACGAGCAGTACTTC.

This chain links TRBV6-6 with TRBJ1-1, with no clear D. The germline V and J ends were trimmed by 5 bases and 3 bases, with 7 bases remaining between them. Germline assignment: CDR1 MNHNY and CDR2 SVGAGI (reference sequence). The CDR3 contains 12 residues. The CDR3 coding sequence is TGTGCCAGCAGTAGTTGGGACACTGAAGCTTTCTTT. It translates to CASSSWDTEAFF.

The chain has TRBV10-3 and TRBJ1-1, with D perhaps matching TRBD1 (5 bases). The CDR3 is made up of 13 amino acids. V was shortened by 2 bases and J by 8 bases, with 12 bases between the two germline ends. Germline V CDR1 and CDR2: ENHRY, SYGVKD. DNA for the CDR3: TGTGCCATCAGTGAGGTGTCAGGGAACGAAGCTTTCTTT. As protein: CAISEVSGNEAFF.

The CDR3, as DNA: TGCAGTGCTAGATCGGGACAGGGGGCCGACTATGGCTACACCTTC. The encoded protein is CSARSGQGADYGYTF. The chain couples TRBV20-1 to TRBJ1-2; the match to TRBD1 covers 12 bases. Germline V gene sequence: CDR1 DFQATT, CDR2 SNEGSKA (reference sequence). This CDR3 is built from 15 residues. V trimming: 2 bases; J trimming: 3 bases; junction bases outside the gene matches: 4.

This clonotype was counted only a few times. V gene TRBV11-1 combines with J gene TRBJ2-7; TRBD2 aligns across 7 bases. The CDR3 runs 17 residues. Germline loops: CDR1 SGHAT, CDR2 FQDESV (reference sequence). Losses at the gene ends were 5 bases for V and 3 bases for J; bases not matched to a gene: 16. Here the CDR3 reads CASSRTSFAPSVYEQYF. The DNA of the CDR3 is TGTGCCAGCAGCCGGACTAGTTTTGCCCCGAGCGTCTACGAGCAGTACTTC.

This chain links TRBV7-2 with TRBJ1-2; 8 bases line up with TRBD1. The CDR3 contains 15 residues. Germline CDR1 reads SGHTA; CDR2 reads FQGNSA. Trimming cost V 3 bases and J 2 bases; bases outside gene matches: 5. In DNA, the CDR3 is TGTGCCAGCAGCTTCCGGGACAGGACCAACTATGGCTACACCTTC. This translates into CASSFRDRTNYGYTF.

This clonotype was seen ten or more times. The rearrangement links TRBV19 to TRBJ1-5; D is perhaps TRBD1 (6 bases). Germline values: CDR1 LNHDA, CDR2 SQIVND (reference sequence). Trimming took 5 bases from V and 0 from J, leaving 17 bases between them. CDR3 size: 17 residues. CDR3 nucleotide sequence: TGTGCCAGTAGTCCGGACAGAACCTTCGATAGCAATCAGCCCCAGCATTTT. It is translated as CASSPDRTFDSNQPQHF.

The gene calls are TRBV5-1 and TRBJ2-5, with 13 bases lining up with TRBD2. The CDR3 has 17 amino acids. After removal of 0 bases from V and 2 bases from J, the junction contained 4 bases not matched to a gene. Germline CDR1 and CDR2: SGHRS and YFSETQ. CDR3 in amino acids: CASSLGGLAGRQETQYF. The CDR3 DNA is TGCGCCAGCAGCTTGGGGGGACTAGCGGGGCGACAAGAGACCCAGTACTTC.

This sequence joins TRBV6-2 or TRBV6-3 and TRBJ2-1, with TRBD2 identical over 12 bases. CDR3 length: 16 amino acids. The germline gives CDR1 MNHEY, CDR2 SVGEGT. V trimming: 6 bases; J trimming: 8 bases; junction bases outside the gene matches: 11. CDR3 amino acids: CASRDATSGGIDEQFF. The CDR3 coding sequence is TGTGCCAGCAGAGATGCGACTAGCGGGGGAATCGATGAGCAGTTCTTC.

This clonotype was seen only a few times. V is TRBV15 and J is TRBJ2-5; D remains ambiguous. The V and J ends lost 2 bases and 1 base respectively, with 5 bases between them. The CDR3 extends over 13 amino acids. In germline, CDR1 is LNHNV, CDR2 YYDKDF (reference sequence). The CDR3 DNA follows: TGTGCCACCAGCAGAAAGTTCCAAGAGACCCAGTACTTC. Translating it yields CATSRKFQETQYF.

This clonotype was observed a few times. J is TRBJ2-7 and V is TRBV4-2, with D hard to call. Trimming took 0 bases from V and 3 from J, leaving 12 bases between them. CDR1 LGHNA and CDR2 YNFKEQ come from the germline V gene. There are 15 residues in the CDR3. The CDR3 sequence is CASSQEQQSFYEQYF. CDR3 DNA sequence: TGTGCCAGCAGCCAAGAACAACAGAGTTTCTACGAGCAGTACTTC.

Many counts were recorded for this clonotype. The chain is built from TRBV20-1 and TRBJ1-5, with 11 nucleotides matching TRBD1. Germline trimming cut 5 bases from V and 2 bases from J; bases unmatched to any gene: 14. Germline lookup yields CDR1 DFQATT and CDR2 SNEGSKA (reference sequence). This CDR3 is built from 18 residues. CDR3 loop: CSAQGQGASLAGNQPQHF. In DNA form, the CDR3 reads TGCAGTGCTCAAGGACAGGGGGCATCCCTAGCGGGCAATCAGCCCCAGCATTTT.

This clonotype was counted many times. The chain has TRBV12-3 or TRBV12-4 and TRBJ2-1, with TRBD2 matching 14 bases. Unmatched junction bases numbered 5, after V lost 5 bases and J lost 5 bases. The length of the CDR3 is 16 residues. The CDR3 DNA reads TGTGCCAGCAGTCGCGGGACTAGCGGGGGAAACAATGAGCAGTTCTTC. It translates to CASSRGTSGGNNEQFF.

The chain couples TRBV4-1 to TRBJ1-5, with TRBD1 identical over 10 bases. The V gene's germline CDR1 is MGHRA and CDR2 YSYEKL. V lost 4 bases to trimming and J lost 7 bases; unmatched junction nucleotides: 4. The CDR3 contains 14 residues. The CDR3 DNA reads as TGCGCCAGCAGCCTCAGGACAGGGGGACAGCCCCAGCATTTT. Translated, it gives CASSLRTGGQPQHF.

The rearrangement joins TRBV12-3 or TRBV12-4 to TRBJ2-7, with 11 bases matching TRBD1. Trimming took 7 bases from V and 4 from J; bases not matched to a gene: 6. This CDR3 spans 14 amino acids. CDR3: CASTGQGARYEQYF. DNA of the CDR3: TGTGCCAGCACAGGACAGGGGGCGCGGTACGAGCAGTACTTC.

This clonotype occurred a few times. The genes are TRBV11-1 and TRBJ1-1; D gene ambiguous. This CDR3 is 14 amino acids long. The ends were cut back, 1 base at V and 8 bases at J, with 14 bases in the middle. The germline V gene encodes CDR1 SGHAT and CDR2 FQDESV (reference sequence). In DNA form, the CDR3 reads TGTGCCAGCAGCTTAGTGCCAGCCTCCCACGAAGCTTTCTTT. Translating it yields CASSLVPASHEAFF.

This clonotype occurred a few times. The chain carries TRBV15 and TRBJ2-2; 10 positions match TRBD2. V gave up 6 bases and J gave up 5 bases; unmatched junction bases: 6. CDR1 is LNHNV and CDR2 is YYDKDF in the germline V gene (reference sequence). CDR3 length: 15 amino acids. For the CDR3, the DNA is TGTGCCACCAGTCCGGGACTAGCGAGAACCGGGGAGCTGTTTTTT. Its translation is CATSPGLARTGELFF. Filled out from reference TRBV15 and TRBJ2-2, the complete variable domain reads DAMVIQNPRYQVTQFGKPVTLSCSQTLNHNVMYWYQQKSSQAPKLLFHYYDKDFNNEADTPDNFQSRRPNTSFCFLDIRSPGLGDTAMYLCATSPGLARTGELFFGEGSRLTVL.

This clonotype was detected many times. The V call is TRBV10-3, the J call TRBJ2-5; 8 nucleotides agree with TRBD2. Germline lookup yields CDR1 ENHRY and CDR2 SYGVKD. This CDR3 spans 15 amino acids. J was trimmed by 4 bases and V by 3 bases; bases with no gene match: 7. The CDR3, as DNA: TGTGCCATCAGTGACCGAGCGGGAGATGTAGAGACCCAGTACTTC. It yields the protein CAISDRAGDVETQYF.

The chain carries TRBV20-1 and TRBJ2-5, with 8 nucleotides matching TRBD1. Per germline, CDR1 DFQATT and CDR2 SNEGSKA (reference sequence). V trimming: 5 bases; J trimming: 9 bases; junction bases outside the gene matches: 8. The CDR3 spans 12 residues. CDR3 in amino acids: CSASQGALSQYF. CDR3 sequence (DNA): TGCAGTGCTTCTCAGGGGGCTCTGTCCCAGTACTTC.

As to this clonotype: A much larger clone differs from this one at a single base, so this may be a read error. V is TRBV5-1 and J is TRBJ2-5; D not resolved. This CDR3 is 12 amino acids long. Germline CDR1 is SGHRS and CDR2 is YFSETQ. The CDR3 reads CASNLEKETQYF. CDR3 in DNA: TGCGCCAGCAACTTGGAAAAAGAGACCCAGTACTTC.

The gene calls are TRBV15 and TRBJ2-1; 8 positions agree with TRBD2. The junction had 2 bases not matched to a gene; V was cut back by 1 base and J by 0 bases. Germline V lookup: CDR1 LNHNV, CDR2 YYDKDF (reference sequence). This CDR3 region has 16 residues. CDR3 protein: CATSRAGGYSYNEQFF. The CDR3 coding sequence is TGTGCCACCAGCAGAGCGGGGGGGTACTCCTACAATGAGCAGTTCTTC.

This rearrangement joins TRBV7-9 to TRBJ1-2; D perhaps matches TRBD1 (5 bases). This CDR3 spans 15 amino acids. The germline V gene encodes CDR1 SEHNR and CDR2 FQNEAQ (reference sequence). The V gene lost 5 bases and the J gene lost 4 bases, with 17 bases spanning the gap. CDR3 amino acids: CASSPPARGLYGYTF. For the CDR3, the DNA is TGTGCCAGCAGCCCCCCGGCAAGGGGTCTCTATGGCTACACCTTC.

The chain carries TRBV4-2 and TRBJ2-6; 8 bases align to TRBD1. With V trimmed by 0 bases and J by 4 bases, 11 bases remained unmatched. Germline CDR1 reads LGHNA; CDR2 reads YNFKEQ. This CDR3 spans 19 amino acids. CDR3 DNA: TGTGCCAGCAGCCAAGATGTTTCCAGGGGGCTCACGGGGGCCAACGTCCTGACTTTC. This gives the protein CASSQDVSRGLTGANVLTF.

The chain combines TRBV3-1 with TRBJ2-7, with D tentatively TRBD2 (5 bases). The V gene lost 4 bases and the J gene lost 1 base, with 11 bases spanning the gap. CDR3 size: 14 residues. Germline CDR1 and CDR2: LGHDT and YNNKEL (reference sequence). The CDR3 DNA reads as TGTGCCAGCAGCCTCTGGGGAGAGTCCTACGAGCAGTACTTC. Translated, it gives CASSLWGESYEQYF.